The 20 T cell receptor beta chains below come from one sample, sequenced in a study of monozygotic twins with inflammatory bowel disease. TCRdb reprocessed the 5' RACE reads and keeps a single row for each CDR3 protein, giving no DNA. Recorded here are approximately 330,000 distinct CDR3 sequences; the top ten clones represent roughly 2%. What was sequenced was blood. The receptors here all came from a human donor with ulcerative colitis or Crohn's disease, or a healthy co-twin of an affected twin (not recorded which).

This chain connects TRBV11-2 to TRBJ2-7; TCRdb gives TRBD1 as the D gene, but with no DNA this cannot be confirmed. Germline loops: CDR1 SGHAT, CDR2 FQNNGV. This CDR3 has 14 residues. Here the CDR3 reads CASSPLGAIYEQYF.

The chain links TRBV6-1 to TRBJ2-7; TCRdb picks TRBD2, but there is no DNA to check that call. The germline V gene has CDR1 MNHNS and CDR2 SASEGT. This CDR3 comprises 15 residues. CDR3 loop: CASSEAPSGFYEQYF.

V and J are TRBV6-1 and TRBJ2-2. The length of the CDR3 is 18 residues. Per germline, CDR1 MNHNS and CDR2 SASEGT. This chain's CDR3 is CASRVALLDRTVTGELFF.

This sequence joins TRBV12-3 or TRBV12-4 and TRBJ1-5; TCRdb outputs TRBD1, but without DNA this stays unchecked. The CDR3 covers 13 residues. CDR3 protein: CASSSEGQLPQHF.

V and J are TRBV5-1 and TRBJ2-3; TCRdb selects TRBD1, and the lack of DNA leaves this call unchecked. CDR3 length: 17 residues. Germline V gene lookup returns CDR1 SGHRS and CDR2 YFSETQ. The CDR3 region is CASSLGQGGIAGDTQYF. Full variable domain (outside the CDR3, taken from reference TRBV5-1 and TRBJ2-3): KAGVTQTPRYLIKTRGQQVTLSCSPISGHRSVSWYQQTPGQGLQFLFEYFSETQRNKGNFPGRFSGRQFSNSRSEMNVSTLELGDSALYLCASSLGQGGIAGDTQYFGPGTRLTVL.

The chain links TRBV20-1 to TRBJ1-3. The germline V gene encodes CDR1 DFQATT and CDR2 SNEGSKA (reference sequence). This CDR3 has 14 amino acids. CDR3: CSASTGNGGNTIYF.

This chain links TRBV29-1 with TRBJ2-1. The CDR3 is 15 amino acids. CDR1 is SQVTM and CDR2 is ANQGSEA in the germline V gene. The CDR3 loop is CSVPMEFFSYNEQFF.

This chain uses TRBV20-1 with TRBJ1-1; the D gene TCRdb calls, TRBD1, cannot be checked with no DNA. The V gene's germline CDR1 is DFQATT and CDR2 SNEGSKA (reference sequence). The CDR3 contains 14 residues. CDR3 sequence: CSARTGGSVTEAFF.

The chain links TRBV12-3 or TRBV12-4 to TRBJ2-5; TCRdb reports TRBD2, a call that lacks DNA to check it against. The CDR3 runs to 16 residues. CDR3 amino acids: CASSGGLAEVQETKYF.

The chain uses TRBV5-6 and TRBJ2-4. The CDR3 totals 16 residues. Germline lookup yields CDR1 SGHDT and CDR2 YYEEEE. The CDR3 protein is CASSPYGQSAKNIQYF. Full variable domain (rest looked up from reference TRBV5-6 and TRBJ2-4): DAGVTQSPTHLIKTRGQQVTLRCSPKSGHDTVSWYQQALGQGPQFIFQYYEEEERQRGNFPDRFSGHQFPNYSSELNVNALLLGDSALYLCASSPYGQSAKNIQYFGAGTRLSVL.

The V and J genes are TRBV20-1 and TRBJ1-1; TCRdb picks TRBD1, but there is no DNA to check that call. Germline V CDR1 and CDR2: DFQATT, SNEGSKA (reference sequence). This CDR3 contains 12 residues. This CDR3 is CRIQGRWTEAFF.

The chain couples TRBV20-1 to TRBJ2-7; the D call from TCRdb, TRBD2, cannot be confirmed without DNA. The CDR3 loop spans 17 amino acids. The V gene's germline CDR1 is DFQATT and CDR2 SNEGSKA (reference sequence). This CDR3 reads CSANPGTSGGFSYEQYF.

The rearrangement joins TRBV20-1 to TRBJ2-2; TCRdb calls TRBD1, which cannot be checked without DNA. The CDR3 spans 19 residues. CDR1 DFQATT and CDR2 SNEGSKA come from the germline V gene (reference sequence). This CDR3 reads CSARSSSGTGGANTGELFF.

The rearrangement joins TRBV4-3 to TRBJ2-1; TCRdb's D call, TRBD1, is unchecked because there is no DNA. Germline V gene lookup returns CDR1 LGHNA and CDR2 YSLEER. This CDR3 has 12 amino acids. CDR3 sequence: CASSRAGNEQFF.

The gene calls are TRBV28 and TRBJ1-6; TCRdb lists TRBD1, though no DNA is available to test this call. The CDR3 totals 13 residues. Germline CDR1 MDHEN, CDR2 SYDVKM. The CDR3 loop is CASSRQDMAPLHF.

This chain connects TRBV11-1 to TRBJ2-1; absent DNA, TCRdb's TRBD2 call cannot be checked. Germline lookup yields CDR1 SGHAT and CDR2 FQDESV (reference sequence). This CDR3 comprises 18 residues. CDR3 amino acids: CASSLALLGLAGYNEQFF.

The CDR3 sequence is CASSSSGGPETQYF. This chain links TRBV5-4 with TRBJ2-5; TCRdb reports TRBD2, a call that lacks DNA to check it against. From germline, CDR1 is SGHNT and CDR2 YYREEE (reference sequence). The CDR3 length is 14 residues.

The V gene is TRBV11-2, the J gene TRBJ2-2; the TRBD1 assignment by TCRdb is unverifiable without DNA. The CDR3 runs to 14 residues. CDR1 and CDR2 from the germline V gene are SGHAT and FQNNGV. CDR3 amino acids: CASNRGQQTGELFF.

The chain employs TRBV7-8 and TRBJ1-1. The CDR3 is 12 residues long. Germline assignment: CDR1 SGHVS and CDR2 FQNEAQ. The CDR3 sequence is CASIGSRTEAFF.

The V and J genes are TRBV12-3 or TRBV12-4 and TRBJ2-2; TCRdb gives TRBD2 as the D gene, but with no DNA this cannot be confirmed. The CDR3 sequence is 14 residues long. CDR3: CASRSASEPLELFF.